These 19 T cell receptor beta chains came from one sample sequenced in a study of neurological immune-mediated disorders (dated by TCRdb to about 2019). The library relied on 5' RACE. The listed sequencing device is Illumina HiSeq 2500. TCRdb reprocessing: public reads trimmed at Q25 with fastp, clones called with MiXCR, in-frame beta chains kept. Every distinct CDR3 protein forms one entry, paired with its most common genes and DNA. This sample comprises around 29,000 distinct CDR3 sequences, 9.5% to 13% of them detected only once. The ten largest clones represent about 5.3% of the sample. The sequencing sample was made of PBMCs. Receptors were obtained from a woman aged 55-75 years in good health.

This clonotype appeared many times. The rearrangement joins TRBV12-3 or TRBV12-4 to TRBJ1-5; TRBD1 matches at 11 bases. The CDR3 covers 16 residues. V lost 5 bases and J lost 8; bases outside the gene matches: 11. CDR3 sequence (DNA): TGTGCCAGCAGTCCTGGACAGGGGGCGAGGAAGGAGCCCCAGCATTTT. It translates to CASSPGQGARKEPQHF.

This clonotype appeared many times. V gene TRBV4-3 combines with J gene TRBJ1-1; tentatively, D is TRBD1 (6 bases). Germline lookup yields CDR1 LGHNA and CDR2 YSLEER. V lost 6 bases to trimming and J lost 0 bases, with 11 bases between them. This CDR3 comprises 14 residues. The DNA of the CDR3 is TGCGCCAGCAGACAGGGAAGAATGAACACTGAAGCTTTCTTT. Translated: CASRQGRMNTEAFF.

Ten or more counts support this clonotype. The DNA for the CDR3 is TGCAGCGCCGAAGGGACAGGGAGCGACGAGCAGTACTTC. Residues: CSAEGTGSDEQYF. The rearrangement uses TRBV29-1 and TRBJ2-7, with 9 bases identical to TRBD1. Germline loops: CDR1 SQVTM, CDR2 ANQGSEA. After removal of 7 bases from V and 5 bases from J, the junction contained 9 bases not matched to a gene. CDR3 length: 13 amino acids.

This clonotype has ten or more counts. The chain carries TRBV4-1 and TRBJ2-1; 12 nucleotides align to TRBD2. Per the germline V gene, CDR1 is MGHRA and CDR2 is YSYEKL. The CDR3 is made up of 15 amino acids. J lost 15 bases, V lost 0 bases, and 9 bases had no gene match. CDR3 sequence: CASSQDRLAGGPRFF. CDR3 bases: TGCGCCAGCAGCCAAGATCGGCTAGCGGGGGGGCCCCGGTTCTTC.

This clonotype was seen at least ten times. The V and J genes are TRBV20-1 and TRBJ2-3, with 9 bases that match TRBD2. The V and J ends lost 0 bases and 4 bases, in that order; junction bases with no gene match: 5. CDR3 length equals 15 residues. Per the germline V gene, CDR1 is DFQATT and CDR2 is SNEGSKA (reference sequence). The CDR3 DNA reads as TGCAGTGCTAGAGATGGAGTAGCGGGGGCAGATACGCAGTATTTT. Translating it yields CSARDGVAGADTQYF.

Judged by abundance, this clonotype is medium-sized. This chain joins TRBV6-2 or TRBV6-3 and TRBJ2-2; weak D call: TRBD2 (6 bases). V lost 7 bases and J 3 bases, leaving 18 bases between the germline ends. This CDR3 spans 16 amino acids. Germline CDR1 reads MNHEY; CDR2 reads SVGEGT. CDR3 sequence: CASKNVEAGHTGELFF. The DNA for the CDR3 is TGTGCCAGCAAAAACGTAGAAGCGGGCCACACCGGGGAGCTGTTTTTT.

The sample holds many counts of this clonotype. The CDR3, as DNA: TGCGCCAGCAGCTTGACCGACAGGGGGCGGGATGAGCAGTTCTTC. Its protein product is CASSLTDRGRDEQFF. The V and J genes are TRBV5-1 and TRBJ2-1, with 10 bases fitting TRBD1. J was trimmed by 8 bases and V by 1 base; bases with no gene match: 6. Germline CDR1 is SGHRS and CDR2 is YFSETQ. This CDR3 spans 15 amino acids.

This clonotype is categorized as medium-sized. J is TRBJ2-3 and V is TRBV7-2; 9 nucleotides line up with TRBD2. Per the germline V gene, CDR1 is SGHTA and CDR2 is FQGNSA. The CDR3 runs to 16 residues. Germline trimming cut 5 bases from V and 6 bases from J; bases unmatched to any gene: 12. CDR3 protein: CASSRAGGIVVDTQYF. DNA for the CDR3: TGTGCCAGCAGCCGAGCGGGGGGAATAGTCGTTGATACGCAGTATTTT.

For the CDR3, the DNA is TGCGCCAGCTCACCAGGGGGAACTGAAGCTTTCTTT. Its protein product is CASSPGGTEAFF. The chain couples TRBV4-3 to TRBJ1-1, with TRBD1 matching over 7 bases. The germline gives CDR1 LGHNA, CDR2 YSLEER. The CDR3 has 12 amino acids. V dropped 8 bases and J dropped 5; count of bases not matched to a gene: 5.

This clonotype was observed at least ten times. The gene calls are TRBV20-1 and TRBJ2-1; TRBD1 agrees at 9 bases. This CDR3 comprises 14 residues. Trimming removed 5 bases from V and 4 bases from J; junction bases left unmatched: 6. Looked up from germline, CDR1 is DFQATT and CDR2 is SNEGSKA (reference sequence). In nucleotides, the CDR3 is TGCAGTGCTTCACACGGGACAGGGTACAATGAGCAGTTCTTC. Translation: CSASHGTGYNEQFF.

This clonotype was counted at least ten times. J is TRBJ2-7 and V is TRBV7-2, with D perhaps matching TRBD1 (6 bases). The CDR3 loop spans 15 amino acids. V was trimmed by 1 base and J by 4 bases, leaving 14 bases between them. The V gene's germline CDR1 is SGHTA and CDR2 FQGNSA. As DNA, the CDR3 is TGTGCCAGCAGCTTAGGGGCCGGGACACATTACGAGCAGTACTTC. Translation gives CASSLGAGTHYEQYF.

The chain combines TRBV18 with TRBJ2-7, with D perhaps TRBD2 (6 bases). The length of the CDR3 is 13 residues. The germline V gene has CDR1 KGHSH and CDR2 LQKENI. V shed 3 bases and J shed 7 bases, with 13 bases lying between them. Here the CDR3 reads CASSPGLSVEQYF. DNA for the CDR3: TGTGCCAGCTCACCGGGACTCTCGGTGGAGCAGTACTTC.

This clonotype occurred many times. The chain has TRBV15 and TRBJ2-1; unclear D gene. Germline CDR1 is LNHNV and CDR2 is YYDKDF (reference sequence). Trimming took off 0 bases at V and 6 bases at J, with 12 bases between the two ends. The CDR3 extends over 15 amino acids. The CDR3 DNA is TGTGCCACCAGCAGAGATAGTACACTGGGCAATGAGCAGTTCTTC. Amino acids: CATSRDSTLGNEQFF.

In this sample, this clonotype turned up many times. The rearrangement uses TRBV15 and TRBJ2-3, with TRBD1 matching over 10 bases. CDR3 size: 14 residues. Germline CDR1 is LNHNV and CDR2 is YYDKDF (reference sequence). The junction had 6 bases not matched to a gene; V was cut back by 6 bases and J by 6 bases. Written as DNA, the CDR3 is TGTGCCACCAGACCGGGACAGGGGAGCGATACGCAGTATTTT. This codes for CATRPGQGSDTQYF.

This clonotype showed up many times. The J gene is TRBJ2-5, the V gene TRBV5-1; weak D call: TRBD2 (5 bases). The CDR3 is 14 residues long. Trimming shortened V by 0 bases and J by 5 bases, and 11 bases separated the two germline ends. CDR1 is SGHRS, CDR2 YFSETQ, per germline. The CDR3 protein is CASSLGMWEETQYF. As DNA, the CDR3 is TGCGCCAGCAGCTTGGGAATGTGGGAGGAGACCCAGTACTTC.

This clonotype was counted at least ten times. The chain has TRBV7-8 and TRBJ1-2; D possibly corresponds to TRBD1 (6 bases). Trimming stripped 5 bases from V and 2 bases from J, with 12 bases between. This CDR3 contains 14 residues. Germline V lookup: CDR1 SGHVS, CDR2 FQNEAQ. This chain's CDR3 is CASSADRSNYGYTF. The CDR3 DNA reads TGTGCCAGCAGCGCGGACAGATCGAACTATGGCTACACCTTC.

The rearrangement uses TRBV28 and TRBJ2-5, with D possibly TRBD1 on 6 matching bases. Germline-derived CDR1 and CDR2 are MDHEN and SYDVKM. V lost 1 base and J lost 3, with 21 bases in between. The CDR3 covers 18 residues. The CDR3, as DNA: TGTGCCAGCAGTTTATTTTCCCCTTTTCGGACAGACAAAGAGACCCAGTACTTC. The encoded protein is CASSLFSPFRTDKETQYF.

This clonotype has ten or more counts. The chain recombines TRBV10-3 with TRBJ2-7, with 9 bases identical to TRBD1. CDR1 is ENHRY and CDR2 is SYGVKD in the germline V gene. The ends lost 3 bases at V and 3 bases at J; junction bases unmatched: 6. The CDR3 is 15 residues long. The CDR3 is CAISEGDRAVYEQYF. The CDR3 DNA is TGTGCCATCAGTGAAGGGGACAGGGCGGTCTACGAGCAGTACTTC.

Many counts were recorded for this clonotype. V and J are TRBV7-2 and TRBJ2-1; TRBD2 is a possible D gene (6 bases). Germline CDR1 and CDR2: SGHTA and FQGNSA. The CDR3 contains 17 residues. V was pared by 4 bases and J by 3 bases, with 19 bases between. The CDR3 sequence: CASSWRGGPADYNEQFF. The CDR3 DNA follows: TGTGCCAGCAGCTGGAGGGGTGGACCAGCGGACTACAATGAGCAGTTCTTC.